This TCR beta chain was sequenced for a study of cytomegalovirus exposure and HLA in healthy donors. Unmatched junction bases numbered 5, after V lost 4 bases and J lost 1 base. CDR1 MDHEN and CDR2 SYDVKM come from the germline V gene. CDR3 size: 17 residues. A remark on this clone: Its antigen is unidentified.

Findings and caveats of the study: HLA alleles were associated with 15,000 to 20,000 TCR beta sequences in a later analysis at 0.05 false discovery rate. More clonal expansion characterized HLA-associated TCR beta chains than equally common others in a later analysis. The later analysis indicated that the majority of CMV-associated TCR beta chains appeared HLA-restricted.

Amplification used 60 Vbeta primers and 13 Jbeta primers. The repertoire was sequenced with immunoSEQ multiplex PCR; TCRdb's copy has only in-frame clones and lacks some. This sample yields roughly 120,000 clones, of which over 60% are seen a single time; less than 5% belongs to the top ten. The clonotype was recovered from a man aged 55-75 years in good health and CMV-seropositive. The chain is built from TRBV28 and TRBJ1-6; 9 bases line up with TRBD1. The sequenced material came from PBMCs. The DNA of the CDR3 is TGTGCCAGCAGTTCGGGACAGGGAGGGTCCTATAATTCACCCCTCCACTTT. Translating it yields CASSSGQGGSYNSPLHF.